The rows below give T cell receptor beta chains drawn from one sample of a study of T cell changes during pregnancy in multiple sclerosis. Method: immunoSEQ multiplex PCR; TCRdb's copy keeps in-frame clones and lacks some. This table holds roughly 36,000 clones, roughly 93% found once. The starting material was peripheral blood, obtained in the second trimester of pregnancy. Receptors were obtained from a female donor in good health, enrolled as a control in a pregnancy study. The CDR3 runs from the conserved cysteine through the conserved F or W. A D gene is named only where the DNA matches it firmly. Some rows mark clone size as missing; the rest say once, few, many or name a class of expanded clone.

clone size	CDR3 length	J gene	V gene	D gene	CDR3 DNA	CDR3 protein
NA	13	TRBJ2-5	TRBV2	NA	TGTGCCAGCAGTCCGGGACATCAAGAGACCCAGTACTTC	CASSPGHQETQYF
NA	15	TRBJ2-7	TRBV28	TRBD2	TGTGCCAGCAGGCCAGGGGGTAGCGGGAGGGTCGAGCAGTACTTC	CASRPGGSGRVEQYF
once	18	TRBJ2-6	TRBV18	TRBD2	TGTGCCAGCTCACCCCTTGGGGGAGGGAGCTCTGGGGCCAACGTCCTGACTTTC	CASSPLGGGSSGANVLTF
NA	14	TRBJ2-7	TRBV9	TRBD2	TGTGCCAGCAGCGGGGGACTAGCGGGGTACGAGCAGTACTTC	CASSGGLAGYEQYF
NA	13	TRBJ1-2	TRBV28	TRBD1	TGTGCCAGCACCCTGAAACAGGGGCGAGGCTACACCTTC	CASTLKQGRGYTF
NA	15	TRBJ1-4	TRBV6-6	TRBD1	TGTGCCAGCAGTTACTCGCGACAGGGGAGAGAAAAACTGTTTTTT	CASSYSRQGREKLFF
NA	18	TRBJ1-5	TRBV27	NA	TGTGCCAGCAGCCACCTTTCCCCAGGGGCGGGCAGCAATCAGCCCCAGCATTTT	CASSHLSPGAGSNQPQHF
NA	14	TRBJ2-3	TRBV2	NA	TGTGCCAGCAGAGGGGACTCTAACACAGATACGCAGTATTTT	CASRGDSNTDTQYF
NA	13	TRBJ2-7	TRBV6-1	NA	TGTGCCAGCAGTCCCGACAGAATGGTTGAGCAGTACTTC	CASSPDRMVEQYF
NA	13	TRBJ2-2	TRBV6-1	TRBD1	TGTGCCAGCTGCGACAGGGCTGTCGGGGAGCTGTTTTTT	CASCDRAVGELFF
NA	14	TRBJ2-7	TRBV11-3	NA	TGTGCCAGCAGCTTAAACAGTAATTCCTACGAGCAGTACTTC	CASSLNSNSYEQYF
NA	14	TRBJ1-5	TRBV5-5	NA	TGTGCCAGCAGCCCGTACCAGGGTAATCAGCCCCAGCATTTT	CASSPYQGNQPQHF
NA	14	TRBJ2-1	TRBV2	NA	TGTGCCAGCAGTGAGGCCAGGGGAGCGAATGAGCAGTTCTTC	CASSEARGANEQFF
NA	17	TRBJ2-1	TRBV7-3	NA	TGTGCCAGCAGCGAACGTCCTAGCGACATCGTCCACAATGAGCAGTTCTTC	CASSERPSDIVHNEQFF